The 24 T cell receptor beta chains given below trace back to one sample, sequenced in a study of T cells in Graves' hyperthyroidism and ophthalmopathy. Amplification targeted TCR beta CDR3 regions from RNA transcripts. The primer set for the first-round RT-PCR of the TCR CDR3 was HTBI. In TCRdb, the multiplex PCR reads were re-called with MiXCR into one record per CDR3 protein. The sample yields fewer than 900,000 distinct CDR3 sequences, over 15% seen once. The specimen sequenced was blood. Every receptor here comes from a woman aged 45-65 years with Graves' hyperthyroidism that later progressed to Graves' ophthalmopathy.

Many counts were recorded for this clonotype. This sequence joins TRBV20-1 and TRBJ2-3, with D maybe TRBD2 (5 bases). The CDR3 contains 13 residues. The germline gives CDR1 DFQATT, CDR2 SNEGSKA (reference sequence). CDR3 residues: CSAAGGSTDTQYF. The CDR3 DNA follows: TGCAGCGCGGCGGGCGGGAGCACAGATACGCAGTATTTT.

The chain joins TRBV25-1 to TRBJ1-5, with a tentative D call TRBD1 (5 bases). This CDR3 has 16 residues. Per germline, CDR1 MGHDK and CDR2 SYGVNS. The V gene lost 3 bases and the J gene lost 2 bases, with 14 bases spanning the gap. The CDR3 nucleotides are TGTGCCAGCAGTGACCGGGACTTCGAGGGCAATCAGCCCCAGCATTTT. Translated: CASSDRDFEGNQPQHF.

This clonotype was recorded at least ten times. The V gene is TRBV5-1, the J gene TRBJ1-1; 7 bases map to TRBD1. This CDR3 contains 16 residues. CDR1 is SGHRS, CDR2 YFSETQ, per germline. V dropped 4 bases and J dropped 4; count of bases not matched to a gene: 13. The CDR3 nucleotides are TGCGCCAGCAGCCTGGGGGCCTACAGGGGAACCACTGAAGCTTTCTTT. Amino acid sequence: CASSLGAYRGTTEAFF.

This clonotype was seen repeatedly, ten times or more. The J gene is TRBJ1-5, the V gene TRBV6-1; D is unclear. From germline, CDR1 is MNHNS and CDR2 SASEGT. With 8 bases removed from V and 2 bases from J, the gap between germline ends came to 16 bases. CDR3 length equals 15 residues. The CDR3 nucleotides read TGTGCCAGCTGCCGTTCGACGGGAGGCAATCAGCCCCAGCATTTT. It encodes CASCRSTGGNQPQHF.

The CDR3 reads CASSFGIMSRNTIYF. In DNA, the CDR3 is TGTGCCAGCAGTTTTGGCATAATGTCCCGAAACACCATATATTTT. The chain uses TRBV6-5 and TRBJ1-3, with unresolved D. Germline lookup yields CDR1 MNHEY and CDR2 SVGAGI. V lost 4 bases and J 5 bases, leaving 15 bases between the germline ends. The CDR3 has 15 amino acids.

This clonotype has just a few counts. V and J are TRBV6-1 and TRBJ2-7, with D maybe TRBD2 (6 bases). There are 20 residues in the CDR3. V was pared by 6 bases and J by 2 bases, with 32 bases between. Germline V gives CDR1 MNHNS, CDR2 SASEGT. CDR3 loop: CASRSRGFGGRGTDTYEQYF. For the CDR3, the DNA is TGTGCCAGCAGATCTCGAGGTTTCGGGGGAAGGGGAACCGATACCTACGAGCAGTACTTC.

The CDR3 DNA is TGCGCCAGCAGCTCCCGTCTAGCGGGGGCCTACCAAGAGACCCAGTACTTC. Residues: CASSSRLAGAYQETQYF. This sequence joins TRBV5-1 and TRBJ2-5; 10 nucleotides agree with TRBD2. Germline values: CDR1 SGHRS, CDR2 YFSETQ. V was pared by 3 bases and J by 0 bases, with 8 bases of the junction left unmatched. The CDR3 is made up of 17 amino acids.

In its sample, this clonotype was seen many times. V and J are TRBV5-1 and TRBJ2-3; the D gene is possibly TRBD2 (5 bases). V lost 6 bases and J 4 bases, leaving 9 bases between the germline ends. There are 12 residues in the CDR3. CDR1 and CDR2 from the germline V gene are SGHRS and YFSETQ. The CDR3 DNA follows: TGCGCCAGCAAGCTGGAGGCAGATACGCAGTATTTT. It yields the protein CASKLEADTQYF.

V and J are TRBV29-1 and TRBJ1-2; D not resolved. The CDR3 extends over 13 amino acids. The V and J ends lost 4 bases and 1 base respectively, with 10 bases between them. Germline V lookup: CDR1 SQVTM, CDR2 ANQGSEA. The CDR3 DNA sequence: TGCAGCGTTGTACCCGGTATTAACTATGGCTACACCTTC. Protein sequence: CSVVPGINYGYTF.

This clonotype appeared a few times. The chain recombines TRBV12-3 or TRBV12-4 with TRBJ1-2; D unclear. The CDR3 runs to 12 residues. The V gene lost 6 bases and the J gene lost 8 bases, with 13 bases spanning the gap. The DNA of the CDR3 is TGTGCCAGCAGGGGCCTAGGGAGCGGCTACACCTTC. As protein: CASRGLGSGYTF.

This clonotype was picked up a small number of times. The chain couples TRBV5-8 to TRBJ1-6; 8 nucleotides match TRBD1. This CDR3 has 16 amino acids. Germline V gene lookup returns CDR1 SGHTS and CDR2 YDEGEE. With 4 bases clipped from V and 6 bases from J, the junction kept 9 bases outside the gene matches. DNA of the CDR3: TGTGCCAGCAGCCCTAGGGGACAGGAGCGTAATTCACCCCTCCACTTT. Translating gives CASSPRGQERNSPLHF.

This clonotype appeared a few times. The CDR3 sequence: CSAMGQENQPQHF. CDR3 DNA sequence: TGCAGTGCTATGGGACAGGAGAATCAGCCCCAGCATTTT. V gene TRBV20-1 combines with J gene TRBJ1-5; 8 bases agree with TRBD1. After removal of 4 bases from V and 4 bases from J, the junction contained 3 bases not matched to a gene. The germline V gene has CDR1 DFQATT and CDR2 SNEGSKA (reference sequence). The CDR3 totals 13 residues.

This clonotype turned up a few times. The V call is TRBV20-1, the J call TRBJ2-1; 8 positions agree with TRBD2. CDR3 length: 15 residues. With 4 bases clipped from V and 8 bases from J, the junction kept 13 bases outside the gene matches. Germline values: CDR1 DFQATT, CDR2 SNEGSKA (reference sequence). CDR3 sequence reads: CSATTSGGTLHEQFF. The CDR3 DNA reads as TGCAGTGCTACAACCAGCGGGGGTACTTTGCATGAGCAGTTCTTC.

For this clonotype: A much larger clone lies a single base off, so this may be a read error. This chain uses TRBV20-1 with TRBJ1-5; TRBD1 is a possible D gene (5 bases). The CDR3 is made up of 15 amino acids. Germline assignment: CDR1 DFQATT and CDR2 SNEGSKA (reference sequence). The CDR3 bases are TGCAATGCTGGGGACGTCAAGGGTGGCAATCAGCCCCAGCATTTT. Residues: CNAGDVKGGNQPQHF.

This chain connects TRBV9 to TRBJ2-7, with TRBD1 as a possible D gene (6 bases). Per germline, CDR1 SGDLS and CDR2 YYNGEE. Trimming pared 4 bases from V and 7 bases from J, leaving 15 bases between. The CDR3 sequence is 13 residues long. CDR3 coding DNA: TGTGCCAGCAGCCCTACAGGGCTGGGGGAGCAGTACTTC. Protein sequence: CASSPTGLGEQYF.

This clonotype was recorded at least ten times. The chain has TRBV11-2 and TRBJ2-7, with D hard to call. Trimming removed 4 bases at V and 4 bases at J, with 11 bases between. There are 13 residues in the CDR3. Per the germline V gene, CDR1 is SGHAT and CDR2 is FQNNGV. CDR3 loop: CASSSFMIYEQYF. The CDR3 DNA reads TGTGCCAGCAGCTCATTTATGATTTACGAGCAGTACTTC.

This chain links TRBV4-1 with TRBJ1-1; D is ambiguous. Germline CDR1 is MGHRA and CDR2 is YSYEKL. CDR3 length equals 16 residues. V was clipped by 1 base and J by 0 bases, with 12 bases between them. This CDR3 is CASSQGGVRVNTEAFF. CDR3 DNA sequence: TGCGCCAGCAGCCAAGGCGGGGTACGAGTGAACACTGAAGCTTTCTTT.

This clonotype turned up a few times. The CDR3 protein is CASSYRRDSTDTQYF. The CDR3 DNA sequence: TGTGCCAGCAGTTACCGCCGGGACAGCACAGATACGCAGTATTTT. The chain couples TRBV6-5 to TRBJ2-3; D tentatively fits TRBD1 or TRBD2 (5 bases each). CDR1 is MNHEY and CDR2 is SVGAGI in the germline V gene. The V and J ends lost 2 bases and 0 bases respectively, with 9 bases between them. The CDR3 consists of 15 residues.

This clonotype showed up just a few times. The CDR3 here is CASSGGASLYSNQPQHF. In DNA form, the CDR3 reads TGTGCCAGTAGCGGGGGCGCGTCCCTATATAGCAATCAGCCCCAGCATTTT. This chain joins TRBV19 and TRBJ1-5; tentatively, D is TRBD1 (6 bases). CDR3 size: 17 residues. Germline-derived CDR1 and CDR2 are LNHDA and SQIVND (reference sequence). The V end lost 6 bases, the J end lost 0 bases, and 18 bases lay between the germline ends.

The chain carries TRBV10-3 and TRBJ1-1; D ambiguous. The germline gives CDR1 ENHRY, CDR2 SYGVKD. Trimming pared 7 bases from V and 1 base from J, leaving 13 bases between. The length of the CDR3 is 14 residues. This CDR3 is CAITDYEGNTEAFF. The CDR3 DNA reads TGTGCCATCACCGACTACGAGGGGAACACTGAAGCTTTCTTT.

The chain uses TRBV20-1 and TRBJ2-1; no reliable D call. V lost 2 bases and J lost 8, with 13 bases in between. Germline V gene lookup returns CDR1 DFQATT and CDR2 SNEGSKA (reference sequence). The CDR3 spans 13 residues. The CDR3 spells CSARPRPGDEQFF. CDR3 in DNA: TGCAGTGCTAGACCCCGGCCCGGCGATGAGCAGTTCTTC.

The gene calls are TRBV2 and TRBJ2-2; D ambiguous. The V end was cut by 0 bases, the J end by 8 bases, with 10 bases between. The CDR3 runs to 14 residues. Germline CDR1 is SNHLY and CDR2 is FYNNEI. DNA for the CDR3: TGTGCCAGCAGTGAAGCCCTCTATCCAGGGGAGCTGTTTTTT. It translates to CASSEALYPGELFF.

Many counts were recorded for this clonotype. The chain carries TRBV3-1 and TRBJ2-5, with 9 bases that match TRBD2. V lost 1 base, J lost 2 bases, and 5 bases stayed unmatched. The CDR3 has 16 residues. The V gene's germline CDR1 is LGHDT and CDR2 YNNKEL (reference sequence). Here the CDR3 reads CASSQGIAGVQETQYF. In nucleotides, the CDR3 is TGTGCCAGCAGCCAAGGGATAGCGGGGGTACAAGAGACCCAGTACTTC.

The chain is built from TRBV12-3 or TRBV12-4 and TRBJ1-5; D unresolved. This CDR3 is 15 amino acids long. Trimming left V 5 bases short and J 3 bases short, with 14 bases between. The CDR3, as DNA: TGTGCCAGCAGTCTGACTGACATGGTCAATCAGCCCCAGCATTTT. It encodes CASSLTDMVNQPQHF.